The present T cell receptor (beta chain) was sequenced within a study of shared clonotypes between healthy human individuals. Repertoires were generated with immunoSEQ multiplex PCR, while TCRdb's copy carries only in-frame clones and drops some. Among some 470,000 clones, 70% to 80% were seen once, and the ten largest hold 10% to 15%. V trimming: 4 bases; J trimming: 0 bases; junction bases outside the gene matches: 15. The germline V gene has CDR1 MNHEY and CDR2 SMNVEV (reference sequence). The CDR3 is 19 amino acids. V usage is TRBV27 and J usage is TRBJ1-5; the match to TRBD1 covers 7 bases. Sequencing used PBMCs. The source is a woman in her 40s in good health. Some clones in this sample may be carry-over from other donors' samples. The CDR3 coding sequence is TGTGCCAGCAGTTCCCGCGGACAGGTTTACCAATATAGCAATCAGCCCCAGCATTTT. Amino acids: CASSSRGQVYQYSNQPQHF.